This T cell receptor (beta chain) was identified during a study of T cell repertoires in cytomegalovirus infection. As for this clonotype: The antigen is undetermined. In this CDR3 the conserved last residue, phenylalanine or tryptophan, is missing, so a read error is likely.

Per germline, CDR1 SGHTA and CDR2 FQGNSA. The CDR3 sequence is 12 residues long. V was trimmed by 5 bases and J by 10 bases, leaving 14 bases between them. MiXCR, run by TCRdb on the reads, gives a single entry per CDR3 protein. This sample has roughly 700,000 distinct CDR3 sequences, with around a third found just once. The sequencing used cultured PBMCs, collected from culture after CMV antigen stimulation. The source of this sequence is a human donor in good health (CMV status not recorded). Some clones in this sample may be carry-over from other donors' samples. This chain connects TRBV7-2 to TRBJ1-1; D remains ambiguous. In DNA form, the CDR3 reads TGTGCCAGCAGCCTTAATCGACGGGGAGCTTTCCTT. Amino acid sequence: CASSLNRRGAFL.